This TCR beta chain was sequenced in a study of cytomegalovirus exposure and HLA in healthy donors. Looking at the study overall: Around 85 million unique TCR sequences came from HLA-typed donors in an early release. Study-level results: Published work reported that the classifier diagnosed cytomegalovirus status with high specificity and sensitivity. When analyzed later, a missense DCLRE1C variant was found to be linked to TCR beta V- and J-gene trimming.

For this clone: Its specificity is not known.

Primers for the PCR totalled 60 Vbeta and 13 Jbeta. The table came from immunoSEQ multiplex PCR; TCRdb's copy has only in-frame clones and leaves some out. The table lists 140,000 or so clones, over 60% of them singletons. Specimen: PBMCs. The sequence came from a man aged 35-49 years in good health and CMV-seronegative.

The CDR3 loop is CASGARLADPSREQYF. The DNA for the CDR3 is TGTGCTAGTGGTGCCCGACTAGCGGACCCCTCGAGGGAGCAGTACTTC. This chain uses TRBV12-5 with TRBJ2-7; 9 bases are a match to TRBD2. Germline CDR1 LGHNT, CDR2 FRNRAP. The CDR3 has 16 amino acids. V was pared by 5 bases and J by 7 bases, with 15 bases of the junction left unmatched.